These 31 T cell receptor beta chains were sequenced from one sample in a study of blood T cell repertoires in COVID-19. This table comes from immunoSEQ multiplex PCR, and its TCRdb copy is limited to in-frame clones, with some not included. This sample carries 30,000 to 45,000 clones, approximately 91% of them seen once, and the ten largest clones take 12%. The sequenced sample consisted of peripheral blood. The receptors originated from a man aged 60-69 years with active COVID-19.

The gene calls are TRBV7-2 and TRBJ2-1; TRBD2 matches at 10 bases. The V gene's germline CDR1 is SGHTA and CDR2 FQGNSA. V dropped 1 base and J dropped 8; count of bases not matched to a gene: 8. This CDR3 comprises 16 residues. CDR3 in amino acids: CASSLEMVLAGYEQFF. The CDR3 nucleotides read TGTGCCAGCAGCTTAGAAATGGTACTAGCGGGATATGAGCAGTTCTTC.

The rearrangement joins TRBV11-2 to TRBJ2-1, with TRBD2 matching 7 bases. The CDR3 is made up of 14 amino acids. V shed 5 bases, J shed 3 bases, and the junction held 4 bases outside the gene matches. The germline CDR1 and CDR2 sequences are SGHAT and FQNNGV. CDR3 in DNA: TGTGCCAGCAGCCCCCAGCGGGGCTACAATGAGCAGTTCTTC. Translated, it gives CASSPQRGYNEQFF.

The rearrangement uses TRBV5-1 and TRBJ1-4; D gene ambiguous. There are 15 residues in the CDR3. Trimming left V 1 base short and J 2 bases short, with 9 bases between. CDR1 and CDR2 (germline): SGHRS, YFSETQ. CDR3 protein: CASSLPGRTNEKLFF. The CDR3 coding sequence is TGCGCCAGCAGCTTGCCGGGTCGGACTAATGAAAAACTGTTTTTT.

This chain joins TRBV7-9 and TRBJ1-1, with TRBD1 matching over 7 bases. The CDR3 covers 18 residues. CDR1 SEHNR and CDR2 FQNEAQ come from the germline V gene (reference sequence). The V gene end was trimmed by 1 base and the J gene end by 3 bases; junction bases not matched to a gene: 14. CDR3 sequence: CASSLGGGARSGDTEAFF. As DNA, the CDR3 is TGTGCCAGCAGCTTAGGAGGGGGCGCAAGGTCCGGGGACACTGAAGCTTTCTTT.

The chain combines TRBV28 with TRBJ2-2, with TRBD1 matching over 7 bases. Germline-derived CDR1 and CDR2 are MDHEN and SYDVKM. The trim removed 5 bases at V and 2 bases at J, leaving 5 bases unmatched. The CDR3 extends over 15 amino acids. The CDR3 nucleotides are TGTGCCAGCAGTCCGACAGGGCTCAACACCGGGGAGCTGTTTTTT. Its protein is CASSPTGLNTGELFF.

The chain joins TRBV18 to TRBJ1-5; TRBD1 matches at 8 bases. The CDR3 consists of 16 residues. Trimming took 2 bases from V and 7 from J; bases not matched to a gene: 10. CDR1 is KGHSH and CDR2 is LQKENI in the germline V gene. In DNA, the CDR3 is TGTGCCAGCTCACCAGCCTCCCCAGGGGGCGAGCAGCCCCAGCATTTT. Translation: CASSPASPGGEQPQHF.

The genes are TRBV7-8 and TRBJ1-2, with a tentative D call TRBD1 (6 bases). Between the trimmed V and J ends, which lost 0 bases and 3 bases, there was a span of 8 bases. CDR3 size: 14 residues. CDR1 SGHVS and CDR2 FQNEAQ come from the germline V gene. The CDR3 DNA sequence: TGTGCCAGCAGCTTAGCGTACAGGGACTATGGCTACACCTTC. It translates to CASSLAYRDYGYTF.

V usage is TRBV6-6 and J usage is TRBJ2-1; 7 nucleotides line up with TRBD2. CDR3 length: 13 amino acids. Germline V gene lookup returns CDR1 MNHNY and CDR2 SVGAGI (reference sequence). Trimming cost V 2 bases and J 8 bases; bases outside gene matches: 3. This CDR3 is CASSYGREDEQFF. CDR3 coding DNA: TGTGCCAGCAGTTACGGCCGGGAGGATGAGCAGTTCTTC.

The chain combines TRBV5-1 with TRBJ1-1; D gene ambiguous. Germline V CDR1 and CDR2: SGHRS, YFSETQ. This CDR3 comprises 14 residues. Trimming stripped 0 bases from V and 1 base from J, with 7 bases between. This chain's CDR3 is CASSLGYGNTEAFF. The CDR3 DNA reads TGCGCCAGCAGCTTGGGGTACGGGAACACTGAAGCTTTCTTT.

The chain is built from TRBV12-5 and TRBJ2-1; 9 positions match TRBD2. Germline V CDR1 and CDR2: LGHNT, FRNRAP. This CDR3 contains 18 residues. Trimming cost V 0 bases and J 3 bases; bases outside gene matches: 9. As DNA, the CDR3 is TGTGCTAGTGGTTTGGTACCAGGGGCTAGCGGGGACTACAATGAGCAGTTCTTC. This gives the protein CASGLVPGASGDYNEQFF.

The CDR3, as DNA: TGTGCCAGCAGCTCTAACGACAGGGGGCAGCTGTTTTTT. It encodes CASSSNDRGQLFF. The chain employs TRBV5-6 and TRBJ2-2; TRBD1 matches at 10 bases. J gave up 12 bases and V 3 bases, and 5 bases lay outside the gene matches. This CDR3 contains 13 residues. Germline-derived CDR1 and CDR2 are SGHDT and YYEEEE.

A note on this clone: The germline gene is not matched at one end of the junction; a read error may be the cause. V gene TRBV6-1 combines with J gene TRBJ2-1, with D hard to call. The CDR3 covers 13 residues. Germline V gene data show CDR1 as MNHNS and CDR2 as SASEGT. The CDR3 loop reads CASSQAFYNEQFF. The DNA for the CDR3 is TGTGCCAGCAGTCAAGCCTTCTACAATGAGCAGTTCTTC.

DNA of the CDR3: TGTGCCAGCAGTTTCCCAGGACAGGTTTCGAATGAGCAGTTCTTC. As protein: CASSFPGQVSNEQFF. J is TRBJ2-1 and V is TRBV28; 7 bases are a match to TRBD1. Germline CDR1 and CDR2: MDHEN and SYDVKM. The CDR3 sequence is 15 residues long. V lost 3 bases, J lost 7 bases, and 9 bases stayed unmatched.

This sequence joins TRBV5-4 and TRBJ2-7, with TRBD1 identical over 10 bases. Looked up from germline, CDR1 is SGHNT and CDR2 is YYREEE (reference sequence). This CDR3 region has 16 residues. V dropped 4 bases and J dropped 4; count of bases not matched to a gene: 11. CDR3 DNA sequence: TGTGCCAGCAGCAGGATTGGACAGGGGGTCTGGTACGAGCAGTACTTC. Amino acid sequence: CASSRIGQGVWYEQYF.

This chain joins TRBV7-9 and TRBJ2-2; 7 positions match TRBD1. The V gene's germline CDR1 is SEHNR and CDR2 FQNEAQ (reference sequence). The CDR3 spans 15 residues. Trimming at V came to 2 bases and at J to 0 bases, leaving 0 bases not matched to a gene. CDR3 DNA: TGTGCCAGCAGCTTAACAGGGGCGAACACCGGGGAGCTGTTTTTT. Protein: CASSLTGANTGELFF.

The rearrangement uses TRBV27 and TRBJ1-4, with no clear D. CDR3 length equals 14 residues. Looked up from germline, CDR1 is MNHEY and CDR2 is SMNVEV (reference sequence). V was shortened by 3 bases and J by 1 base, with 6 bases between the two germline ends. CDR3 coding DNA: TGTGCCAGCAGTTTTGGAGTAACTAATGAAAAACTGTTTTTT. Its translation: CASSFGVTNEKLFF.

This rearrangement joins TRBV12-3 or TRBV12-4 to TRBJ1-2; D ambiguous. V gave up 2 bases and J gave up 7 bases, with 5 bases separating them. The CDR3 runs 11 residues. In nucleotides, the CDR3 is TGTGCCAGCAGTTTATTCGGTGGCTACACCTTC. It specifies CASSLFGGYTF.

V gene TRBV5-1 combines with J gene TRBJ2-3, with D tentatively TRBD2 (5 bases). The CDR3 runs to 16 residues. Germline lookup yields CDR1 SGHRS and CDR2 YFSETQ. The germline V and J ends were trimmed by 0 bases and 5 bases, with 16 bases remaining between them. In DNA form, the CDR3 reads TGCGCCAGCAGCTTGGTCGTGGGAGCTTCGGAAGATACGCAGTATTTT. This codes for CASSLVVGASEDTQYF.

CDR3 sequence: CASQIAGTHQETQYF. In nucleotides, the CDR3 is TGTGCCAGTCAGATAGCCGGGACACACCAAGAGACCCAGTACTTC. This sequence joins TRBV28 and TRBJ2-5, with a possible D match to TRBD1 (6 bases). Germline-derived CDR1 and CDR2 are MDHEN and SYDVKM. V dropped 9 bases and J dropped 0 bases, with 17 bases sitting between them. The CDR3 spans 15 residues.

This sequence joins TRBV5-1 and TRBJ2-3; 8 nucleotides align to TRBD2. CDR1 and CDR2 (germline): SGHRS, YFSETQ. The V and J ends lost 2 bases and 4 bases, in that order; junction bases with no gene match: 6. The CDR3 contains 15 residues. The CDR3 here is CASSLSGSFADTQYF. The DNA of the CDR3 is TGCGCCAGCAGCTTAAGCGGGAGTTTTGCAGATACGCAGTATTTT.

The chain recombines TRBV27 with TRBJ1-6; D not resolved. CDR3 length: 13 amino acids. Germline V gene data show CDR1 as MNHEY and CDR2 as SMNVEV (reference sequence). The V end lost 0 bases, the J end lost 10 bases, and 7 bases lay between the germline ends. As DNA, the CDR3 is TGTGCCAGCAGTTTATCCCGGGGATCACCCCTCCACTTT. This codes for CASSLSRGSPLHF.

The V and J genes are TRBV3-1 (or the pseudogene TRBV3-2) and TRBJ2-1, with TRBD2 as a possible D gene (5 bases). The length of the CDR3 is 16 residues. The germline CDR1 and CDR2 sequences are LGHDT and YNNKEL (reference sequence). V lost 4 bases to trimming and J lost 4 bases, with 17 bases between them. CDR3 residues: CASSPSWAPGYNEQFF. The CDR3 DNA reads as TGTGCCAGCAGCCCGTCCTGGGCTCCGGGGTACAATGAGCAGTTCTTC.

The CDR3 protein is CASQTGEPPDTQYF. CDR3 DNA sequence: TGTGCCAGTCAGACAGGGGAACCCCCAGATACGCAGTATTTT. V and J are TRBV2 and TRBJ2-3, with 8 bases fitting TRBD1. The ends lost 9 bases at V and 4 bases at J; junction bases unmatched: 9. The CDR3 runs 14 residues. Looked up from germline, CDR1 is SNHLY and CDR2 is FYNNEI.

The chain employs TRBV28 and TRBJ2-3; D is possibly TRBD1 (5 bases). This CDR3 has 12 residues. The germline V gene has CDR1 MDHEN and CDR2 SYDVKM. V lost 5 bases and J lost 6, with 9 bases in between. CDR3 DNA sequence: TGTGCCAGCAGTAACCGACAGGATACGCAGTATTTT. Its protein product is CASSNRQDTQYF.

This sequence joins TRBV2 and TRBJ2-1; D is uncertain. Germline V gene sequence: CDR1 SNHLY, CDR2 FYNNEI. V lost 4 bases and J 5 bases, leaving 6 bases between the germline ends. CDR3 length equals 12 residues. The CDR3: CASSALDNEQFF. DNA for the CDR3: TGTGCCAGCAGTGCTCTCGACAATGAGCAGTTCTTC.

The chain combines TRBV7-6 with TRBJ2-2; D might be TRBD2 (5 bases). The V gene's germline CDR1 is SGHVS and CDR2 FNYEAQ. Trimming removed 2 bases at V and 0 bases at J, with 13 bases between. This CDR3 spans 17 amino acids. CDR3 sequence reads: CASSLIPPGANTGELFF. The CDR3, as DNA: TGTGCCAGCAGCTTAATACCCCCCGGGGCGAACACCGGGGAGCTGTTTTTT.

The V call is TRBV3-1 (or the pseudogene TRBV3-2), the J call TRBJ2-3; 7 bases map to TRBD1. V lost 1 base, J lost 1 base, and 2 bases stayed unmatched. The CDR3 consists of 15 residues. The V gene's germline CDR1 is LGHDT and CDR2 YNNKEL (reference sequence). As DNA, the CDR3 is TGTGCCAGCAGCCAAGTCGGACAGGGCACAGATACGCAGTATTTT. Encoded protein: CASSQVGQGTDTQYF.

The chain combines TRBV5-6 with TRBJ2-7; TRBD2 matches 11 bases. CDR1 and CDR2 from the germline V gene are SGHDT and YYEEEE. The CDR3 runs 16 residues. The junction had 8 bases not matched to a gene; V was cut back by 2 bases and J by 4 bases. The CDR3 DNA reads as TGTGCCAGCAGCTTTAGCGGGAGGGCCTTATTTTACGAGCAGTACTTC. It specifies CASSFSGRALFYEQYF.

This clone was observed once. DNA for the CDR3: TGTGCCAGCAGTACACAGGGGGCCTATGGCTACACCTTC. The encoded protein is CASSTQGAYGYTF. The chain combines TRBV6-5 with TRBJ1-2; 9 bases are a match to TRBD1. The trim removed 5 bases at V and 4 bases at J, leaving 2 bases unmatched. Germline V gene sequence: CDR1 MNHEY, CDR2 SVGAGI. The CDR3 is 13 amino acids.

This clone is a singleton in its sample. The CDR3 protein is CATKRGSQDEQYF. The CDR3, as DNA: TGTGCCACCAAAAGGGGGAGTCAGGACGAGCAGTACTTC. V usage is TRBV3-1 (or the pseudogene TRBV3-2) and J usage is TRBJ2-7, with D maybe TRBD1 (6 bases). V lost 10 bases, J lost 5 bases, and 18 bases lay in between. The CDR3 is 13 amino acids. CDR1 and CDR2 from the germline V gene are LGHDT and YNNKEL (reference sequence).

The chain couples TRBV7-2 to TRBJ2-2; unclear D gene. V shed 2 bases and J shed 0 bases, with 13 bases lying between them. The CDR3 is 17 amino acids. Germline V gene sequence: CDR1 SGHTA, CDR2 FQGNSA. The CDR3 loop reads CASSLSSRLANTGELFF. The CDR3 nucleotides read TGTGCCAGCAGCTTATCCTCTCGACTGGCGAACACCGGGGAGCTGTTTTTT.